This T cell receptor (beta chain) was retrieved from a study of CD8+CD57+ T cells in acquired aplastic anemia (dated by TCRdb to 2017 to 2018). With regard to the full study: DNA extracted from sorted CD4+ and CD8+ cells had a mean of about 3.2 ug, with a range of roughly 0.2 to 30 ug. CD8+CD57+ expansion was defined as a frequency above the mean frequency observed in healthy subjects.

The germline V gene encodes CDR1 LNHDA and CDR2 SQIVND (reference sequence). The CDR3, from cysteine to phenylalanine, totals 11 residues. Only CDR3 DNA remains: 33 bases, in frame from the first base. V lost 4 bases and J lost 10 bases; the stretch between them is 5 bases long. Expansion of CD8+CD57+ cells had been shown by flow cytometry in the patients chosen for sequencing. Severe acquired aplastic anemia was diagnosed in all patients according to International Study of Aplastic Anemia and Agranulocytosis and Camitta criteria. At the time blood was sampled, none of the patients had received any therapy. In this study, sorted CD4+ and CD8+ T cells from the blood of healthy subjects and of severe aplastic anemia patients had their TCR repertoires deep-sequenced. In the USA, patient enrollment took place under clinicaltrials.gov protocols 00001620, 01623167, 00001397, 00071045, 00081523 and 00961064. Ficoll-Paque density gradient centrifugation was used to isolate peripheral blood mononuclear cells. Before DNA extraction, CD4+ and CD8+ T cells were sorted by FACS or by magnetic beads.

Genomic DNA was used as template for profiling of TCR beta VDJ combinations and CDR3 sequences. TCR repertoire sequencing was run on an Illumina HiSeq 2000. The source study handled its data this way. Repertoire assessment relied on Simpson's diversity index, CDR3 size and DJ length profiles, and TRBV/TRBJ rearrangement plots. Whichever DNA sequence was most abundant in the deep sequencing data was defined as the immunodominant clone. CDR3 amino acid sequences were checked for sharing between subjects and were compared against published repertoires and the VDJdb database. TCRdb trimmed public reads at Q25 via fastp, called clones via MiXCR and kept in-frame beta chains. Rows are combined by CDR3 protein, so each entry shows the most common genes and DNA. For this entry, the V and J calls and clone size follow TCRdb and not the study's own pipeline. For this sample there are about 180,000 distinct CDR3 sequences; 45% to 60% appear just once. The ten largest clonotypes hold roughly 13% of the sample.

General findings and caveats noted by the study authors: No significant difference in CD8+ Simpson's diversity was found between patients and healthy controls (P=0.060). Roughly 30 CD8+ CDR3 sequences were shared between patients and controls but appeared highly expressed in patients and within their immunodominant clones.

Turning to this clonotype: The antigen it recognizes is unknown. No per-base quality is available; no much larger clone lies one base away.

The rearrangement joined TRBV19 to TRBJ1-6; the D gene is not confidently resolved. Sequencing was performed on sorted CD4+, CD8+, or CD8+CD57+ T cells (not recorded which) from PBMCs. This sequence originates from a human donor with aplastic anemia. The DNA sequence is as follows: TGTGCCAGTAGTAAAGGATCACCCCTCCACTTT. It translates as CASSKGSPLHF.